This record looks at one T cell receptor beta chain sequence and its context. Trimming left V 3 bases short and J 1 base short, with 12 bases between. Germline values: CDR1 LGHNA, CDR2 YNFKEQ. CDR3 size: 15 residues. This entry is derived from a study of blood T cell repertoires in COVID-19. Using immunoSEQ multiplex PCR, the repertoire was profiled, and TCRdb retains in-frame clones only, with some absent. The table has a few hundred thousand clones, about 91% seen once; the top ten hold 9.5% to 15%. This rearrangement joins TRBV4-2 to TRBJ1-1, with D possibly being TRBD1 (6 bases). The sequence was obtained from a woman aged 55-75 years with acute or convalescent COVID-19. The sequencing input was peripheral blood. The CDR3 DNA sequence: TGTGCCAGCAGCCATACCACAGGGTCGAACACTGAAGCTTTCTTT. Amino acid sequence: CASSHTTGSNTEAFF.